This is a list of T cell receptor beta chains from one sample in a study of cytomegalovirus exposure and HLA in healthy donors. The table came from immunoSEQ multiplex PCR; TCRdb's copy has only in-frame clones and leaves some out. The table lists about 200,000 clones, more than 85% of them singletons. Sequences were obtained from PBMCs. The receptors shown here come from a woman younger than 30 in good health and CMV-seronegative. The CDR3 runs from the conserved cysteine through the conserved F or W. A D gene is named only where the DNA matches it firmly. Clone size is not always given. Where it is, it says once, few, many or a class for expanded clones.

clone size,J gene,V gene,D gene,CDR3 DNA,CDR3 protein
NA,TRBJ2-5,TRBV5-1,TRBD2,TGCGCCAGCAGCTTGGCCGGCGGGAGTGGAGAGACCCAGTACTTC,CASSLAGGSGETQYF
NA,TRBJ2-1,TRBV7-9,TRBD2,TGTGCCAGCAGCTTGGCGGGAGGACTGAATGAGCAGTTCTTC,CASSLAGGLNEQFF
NA,TRBJ2-3,TRBV5-1,TRBD2,TGCGCCAGCAGCTTGGGGGCTAGCGGGAGTACAGATACGCAGTATTTT,CASSLGASGSTDTQYF
NA,TRBJ1-6,TRBV6-6,TRBD1,TGTGCCAGCACCCAGACAGGGTTAAGTAATTCACCCCTCCACTTT,CASTQTGLSNSPLHF
NA,TRBJ2-1,TRBV7-9,TRBD2,TGTGCCAGCAGCTTAGCAGTACTAGCGGGGGAAGGTAATGAGCAGTTCTTC,CASSLAVLAGEGNEQFF
NA,TRBJ2-1,TRBV5-6,TRBD1,TGTGCCAGCAGCTACGGGACAGGGAGCAATGAGCAGTTCTTC,CASSYGTGSNEQFF
NA,TRBJ1-4,TRBV5-1,NA,TGCGCCAGCAGCCCCGGAGGGAGGAATGAAAAACTGTTTTTT,CASSPGGRNEKLFF
NA,TRBJ2-1,TRBV7-8,NA,TGTGCCAGCAGCCAGTTCTCTGGGAGCGGTTCGCAGTTCTTC,CASSQFSGSGSQFF
NA,TRBJ2-1,TRBV6-6,TRBD2,TGTGCCAGCAGTTATTCTAGCGGGAGTAGTAATGAGCAGTTCTTC,CASSYSSGSSNEQFF
NA,TRBJ1-6,TRBV7-9,TRBD1,TGTGCCAGCAGCCCGGGACAGCTCAATTCACCCCTCCACTTT,CASSPGQLNSPLHF
NA,TRBJ1-1,TRBV6-5,NA,TGTGCCAGCACCCCACTCCGGAGGAACACTGAAGCTTTCTTT,CASTPLRRNTEAFF
NA,TRBJ1-3,TRBV7-2,NA,TGTGCCAGCAGCTTCGACAAGATCTCCTCTGGAAACACCATATATTTT,CASSFDKISSGNTIYF
NA,TRBJ1-2,TRBV11-3,NA,TGTGCCAGCAGCTTAGACAGCCGGGGCTATGGCTACACCTTC,CASSLDSRGYGYTF
NA,TRBJ2-1,TRBV6-1,NA,TGTGCCAGCACCACAATACTTGAGGATGAGCAGTTCTTC,CASTTILEDEQFF
NA,TRBJ2-1,TRBV11-3,NA,TGTGCCAGCAGGGGGGCCACGGGTGAGCAGTTCTTC,CASRGATGEQFF
NA,TRBJ1-2,TRBV28,TRBD1,TGTGCCAGCAGTTCCTGGACAGGGGGTCACTATGGCTACACCTTC,CASSSWTGGHYGYTF
NA,TRBJ2-7,TRBV30,NA,TGTGCCTGGAGGCCCCTGACAGGTTCCTACGAGCAGTACTTC,CAWRPLTGSYEQYF
NA,TRBJ1-4,TRBV19,NA,TGTGCCAGTAGTAGATGGACAGTCCCAACTAATGAAAAACTGTTTTTT,CASSRWTVPTNEKLFF
once,TRBJ1-3,TRBV6-5,NA,TGTGCCAGCAGTTACTCGGGAGTCGCTGGAAACACCATATATTTT,CASSYSGVAGNTIYF